These 14 T cell receptor beta chains share one sample of origin, sequenced in a study of T-cell reconstitution after alpha-beta-depleted transplantation in children (dated by TCRdb to 2016 to 2017). The library was prepared using PCR. The sequencing machine was an Illumina HiSeq 2500. Molecular barcoding was employed in the preparation of TCR libraries, with unique molecular identifiers being used to normalize TCRbeta repertoire quantification. TCRdb cleaned the public reads at Q25 with fastp, built clones with MiXCR and kept in-frame beta chains. For every CDR3 protein sequence, its rows merge into one entry that carries the most common genes and DNA. Recorded for this sample are fewer than 700,000 distinct CDR3 sequences; approximately 22% of them occurred a single time. The leading ten clones occupy roughly 13% of the sample. Explained via the paper, the treatment or condition label denotes: allogeneic hematopoietic cell transplantation with graft depleted of TCRalphabeta T cells and CD19 B cells.

Sequenced here: PBMCs, mostly from graft donor cells, sampled 360 days after TCRalphabeta/CD19-depleted stem cell transplant. The receptors here all came from a boy in the first two years of life who had a stem cell transplant for acute myeloid leukemia, so the T cells may come from the graft donor.

The genes are TRBV5-1 and TRBJ2-3; 12 bases line up with TRBD2. Germline V CDR1 and CDR2: SGHRS, YFSETQ. J lost 5 bases, V lost 1 base, and 8 bases had no gene match. The CDR3 loop spans 17 amino acids. CDR3 in DNA: TGCGCCAGCAGCTTGCCGCCTAGCGGGGGGGCGATAGATACGCAGTATTTT. Translating gives CASSLPPSGGAIDTQYF.

The rearrangement uses TRBV28 and TRBJ2-2; D gene uncertain. Trimming removed 7 bases at V and 10 bases at J, with 10 bases between. The CDR3 loop spans 11 amino acids. Germline CDR1 reads MDHEN; CDR2 reads SYDVKM. CDR3 loop: CASTKDQELFF. The CDR3 bases are TGTGCCAGCACTAAGGATCAGGAGCTGTTTTTT. Variable domain in full (rest from reference TRBV28 and TRBJ2-2): DVKVTQSSRYLVKRTGEKVFLECVQDMDHENMFWYRQDPGLGLRLIYFSYDVKMKEKGDIPEGYSVSREKKERFSLILESASTNQTSMYLCASTKDQELFFGEGSRLTVL.

The genes are TRBV7-2 and TRBJ2-1, with a possible D match to TRBD1 (6 bases). The CDR3 runs 14 residues. Trimming pared 6 bases from V and 2 bases from J, leaving 11 bases between. CDR1 and CDR2 (germline): SGHTA, FQGNSA. This CDR3 reads CASSTGLTYNEQFF. In DNA, the CDR3 is TGTGCCAGCAGTACAGGGTTGACCTACAATGAGCAGTTCTTC.

This clonotype was seen a handful of times. The rearrangement uses TRBV20-1 and TRBJ2-7; weak D call: TRBD1 (6 bases). The germline V gene encodes CDR1 DFQATT and CDR2 SNEGSKA (reference sequence). V was shortened by 6 bases and J by 2 bases, with 23 bases between the two germline ends. The CDR3 contains 16 residues. The CDR3 is CSAYERDTGRPYEQYF. The CDR3 coding sequence is TGCAGTGCCTACGAACGGGACACAGGAAGACCCTACGAGCAGTACTTC.

Regarding this clonotype: Given a much more abundant clone one base away, this may be a read error. The rearrangement joins TRBV20-1 to TRBJ2-6; D is perhaps TRBD2 (6 bases). The CDR3 runs to 18 residues. The germline CDR1 and CDR2 sequences are DFQATT and SNEGSKA (reference sequence). CDR3 coding DNA: TGCTGTGCTAGCGCGGGTAGGGTGGCCACCACTGGGGCCAACGTCCTGACTTTC. This sequence encodes CCASAGRVATTGANVLTF.

The CDR3 coding sequence is TGTGCCAGCAGCCCTCAACAGGGAGTTGAAGCTTTCTTT. Its protein product is CASSPQQGVEAFF. The chain employs TRBV12-3 or TRBV12-4 and TRBJ1-1; TRBD1 is a possible D gene (6 bases). V lost 6 bases, J lost 7 bases, and 15 bases lay in between. The CDR3 runs 13 residues.

This clonotype was seen at least ten times. The chain combines TRBV11-3 with TRBJ2-1; D perhaps matches TRBD2 (6 bases). Germline assignment: CDR1 SGHNT and CDR2 YENEEA. This CDR3 contains 15 residues. With 2 bases removed from V and 6 bases from J, the gap between germline ends came to 14 bases. This chain's CDR3 is CASSLRRGPLNEQFF. CDR3 sequence (DNA): TGTGCCAGCAGCTTAAGGCGGGGCCCCCTCAATGAGCAGTTCTTC.

Ten or more counts support this clonotype. DNA for the CDR3: TGCAGCGTCGACACAGATCATCCCCCCAATGAGCAGTTCTTC. Its protein is CSVDTDHPPNEQFF. The chain employs TRBV29-1 and TRBJ2-1; D call uncertain. With 6 bases removed from V and 6 bases from J, the gap between germline ends came to 18 bases. This CDR3 is 14 amino acids long. CDR1 is SQVTM, CDR2 ANQGSEA, per germline.

This clonotype was observed at least ten times. The CDR3 bases are TGTGCCAGCAGCTTAGGGCTAGGCGGAGATACGCAGTATTTT. Translated, it gives CASSLGLGGDTQYF. This chain joins TRBV11-3 and TRBJ2-3; no reliable D call. Trimming stripped 1 base from V and 5 bases from J, with 10 bases between. Germline CDR1 reads SGHNT; CDR2 reads YENEEA. The CDR3 contains 14 residues.

There are many counts of this clonotype. The gene calls are TRBV12-3 or TRBV12-4 and TRBJ2-2; 8 bases fit TRBD1. The CDR3 contains 14 residues. The V gene end was trimmed by 5 bases and the J gene end by 6 bases; junction bases not matched to a gene: 5. CDR3: CASSRQGKPGELFF. CDR3 nucleotide sequence: TGTGCCAGCAGTCGACAGGGGAAACCCGGGGAGCTGTTTTTT.

The rearrangement uses TRBV5-4 and TRBJ2-5; 11 positions match TRBD2. The V gene end was trimmed by 2 bases and the J gene end by 1 base; junction bases not matched to a gene: 16. The length of the CDR3 is 20 residues. Per germline, CDR1 SGHNT and CDR2 YYREEE (reference sequence). The chain's CDR3 is CASSFGPLAGGNSGQETQYF. In nucleotides, the CDR3 is TGTGCCAGCAGCTTTGGGCCTCTAGCGGGGGGCAATTCAGGCCAAGAGACCCAGTACTTC.

There are a few counts of this clonotype. This chain links TRBV29-1 with TRBJ2-7, with D possibly being TRBD2 (6 bases). V was pared by 1 base and J by 2 bases, with 18 bases between. This CDR3 is 16 amino acids long. Germline V gene lookup returns CDR1 SQVTM and CDR2 ANQGSEA. The CDR3 DNA reads as TGCAGCGTTGAAGGAGGGGCGGGGTGGGGACCCTACGAGCAGTACTTC. It translates to CSVEGGAGWGPYEQYF.

This chain joins TRBV15 and TRBJ2-5, with 8 bases lining up with TRBD2. After removal of 2 bases from V and 5 bases from J, the junction contained 10 bases not matched to a gene. The CDR3 spans 16 residues. The germline V gene encodes CDR1 LNHNV and CDR2 YYDKDF (reference sequence). The CDR3 DNA follows: TGTGCCACCAGCAGACGACTCGGGGGGGGACGTGAGACCCAGTACTTC. Its protein is CATSRRLGGGRETQYF.

This clonotype was picked up many times. The CDR3 spells CASSLEQTLNTEAFF. CDR3 coding DNA: TGTGCCAGCAGCTTAGAGCAGACCCTGAACACTGAAGCTTTCTTT. The chain is built from TRBV7-3 and TRBJ1-1; D gene ambiguous. Per germline, CDR1 SGHTA and CDR2 FQGTGA. The CDR3 runs 15 residues. V was clipped by 2 bases and J by 0 bases, with 10 bases between them. Drawing the rest from reference TRBV7-3 and TRBJ1-1, the complete variable domain is GAGVSQTPSNKVTEKGKYVELRCDPISGHTALYWYRQSLGQGPEFLIYFQGTGAADDSGLPNDRFFAVRPEGSVSTLKIQRTERGDSAVYLCASSLEQTLNTEAFFGQGTRLTVV.